These 8 T cell receptor beta chains originate from one sample sequenced in a study of blood T cell repertoires in COVID-19. TCRdb keeps only in-frame clones here, not all; method: immunoSEQ multiplex PCR. The sample shows more than 200,000 clones, 75% to 90% of them seen only once. Source material: peripheral blood. These receptors all stem from a young man with active or convalescent COVID-19.

V is TRBV2 and J is TRBJ2-3; no firm D call. V was cut by 4 bases and J by 0 bases, with 11 bases left in between. The CDR3 extends over 15 amino acids. CDR1 SNHLY and CDR2 FYNNEI come from the germline V gene. The CDR3 nucleotides are TGTGCCAGCAGTGGAGGTGATACTAGCACAGATACGCAGTATTTT. Amino acid sequence: CASSGGDTSTDTQYF.

The J gene is TRBJ2-7, the V gene TRBV29-1; D is ambiguous. Germline-derived CDR1 and CDR2 are SQVTM and ANQGSEA. V lost 7 bases to trimming and J lost 4 bases, with 11 bases between them. The CDR3 covers 11 residues. The CDR3 loop is CSAGRAYEQYF. CDR3 DNA sequence: TGCAGCGCTGGTCGTGCGTACGAGCAGTACTTC.

CDR3: CASSLDERLTGELFF. The DNA of the CDR3 is TGTGCCAGCAGCTTGGATGAGAGGTTAACCGGGGAGCTGTTTTTT. This chain connects TRBV5-6 to TRBJ2-2; D call uncertain. V lost 0 bases and J 5 bases, leaving 11 bases between the germline ends. The germline V gene has CDR1 SGHDT and CDR2 YYEEEE. The CDR3 consists of 15 residues.

This clone was counted a few times. V and J are TRBV7-6 and TRBJ1-1, with TRBD1 as a possible D gene (6 bases). CDR1 is SGHVS and CDR2 is FNYEAQ in the germline V gene. CDR3 size: 17 residues. V lost 4 bases and J lost 1, with 19 bases in between. In DNA form, the CDR3 reads TGTGCCAGCAGCTCAACGGTAACAGGGACGACGAACACTGAAGCTTTCTTT. Its protein product is CASSSTVTGTTNTEAFF.

J is TRBJ1-4 and V is TRBV18, with D possibly TRBD1 on 5 matching bases. V dropped 3 bases and J dropped 5 bases, with 13 bases sitting between them. CDR3 length equals 15 residues. The V gene's germline CDR1 is KGHSH and CDR2 LQKENI. CDR3 DNA sequence: TGTGCCAGCTCACCGGGGCGACAAAACAATGAAAAACTGTTTTTT. Protein sequence: CASSPGRQNNEKLFF. Together with reference TRBV18 and TRBJ1-4, the CDR3 gives the full variable domain: NAGVMQNPRHLVRRRGQEARLRCSPMKGHSHVYWYRQLPEEGLKFMVYLQKENIIDESGMPKERFSAEFPKEGPSILRIQQVVRGDSAAYFCASSPGRQNNEKLFFGSGTQLSVL.

Worth noting for this clone: Its ends do not fully match the called genes, so a read error is possible. The chain employs TRBV6-4 and TRBJ2-2; 7 positions agree with TRBD1. The CDR3 has 14 amino acids. Germline values: CDR1 MRHNA, CDR2 SNTAGT. CDR3 amino acids: CASSSQGNAGELFF. The CDR3 DNA follows: TGTGCCAGCAGCTCACAGGGGAACGCCGGGGAGCTGTTTTTT.

V and J are TRBV5-1 and TRBJ1-4; D is possibly TRBD1 (5 bases). This CDR3 spans 15 amino acids. Looked up from germline, CDR1 is SGHRS and CDR2 is YFSETQ. Trimming left V 1 base short and J 5 bases short, with 12 bases between. The CDR3 coding sequence is TGCGCCAGCAGCTTGTGGGGCAGGTACAATGAAAAACTGTTTTTT. Residues: CASSLWGRYNEKLFF.

J is TRBJ2-7 and V is TRBV27; TRBD1 matches 9 bases. Germline V gene data show CDR1 as MNHEY and CDR2 as SMNVEV (reference sequence). The junction had 6 bases not matched to a gene; V was cut back by 9 bases and J by 3 bases. There are 13 residues in the CDR3. CDR3 protein: CASGRTGVYEQYF. CDR3 in DNA: TGTGCCAGTGGAAGGACAGGGGTCTACGAGCAGTACTTC.